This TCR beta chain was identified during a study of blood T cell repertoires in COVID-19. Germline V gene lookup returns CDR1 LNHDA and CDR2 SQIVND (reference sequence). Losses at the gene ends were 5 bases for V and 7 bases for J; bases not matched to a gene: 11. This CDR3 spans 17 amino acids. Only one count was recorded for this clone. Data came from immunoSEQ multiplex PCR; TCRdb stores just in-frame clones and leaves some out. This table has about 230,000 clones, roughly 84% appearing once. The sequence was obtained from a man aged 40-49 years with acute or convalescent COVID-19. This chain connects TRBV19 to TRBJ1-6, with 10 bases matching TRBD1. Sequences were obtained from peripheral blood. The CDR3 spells CASSLRDRGWENSPLHF. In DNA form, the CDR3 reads TGTGCCAGTAGTCTCCGGGACAGGGGATGGGAAAATTCACCCCTCCACTTT.